This TCR beta chain comes out of a study of PD-L1 blockade in urothelial cancer. Study summary: As for prior chemotherapy regimens, patients had received 0 to 3. Analyzed time points were 3 weeks (second dose) and 6 weeks after therapy began. The median T cell count in blood samples was over 140,000.

There are 16 residues in the CDR3. The V gene's germline CDR1 is SGHDT and CDR2 YYEEEE. V shed 4 bases and J shed 3 bases, with 17 bases lying between them. Libraries were prepared by immunoSEQ multiplex PCR; TCRdb keeps only in-frame clonotypes and omits some of them. Of about 130,000 clones in the sample, 65% to 85% were seen once. Indicated time point: pretreatment peripheral blood. The TCR sequence derives from a man between 50 and 59 years old with urothelial cancer. This sample comprised PBMCs, obtained around atezolizumab (anti-PD-L1) treatment. The chain combines TRBV5-6 with TRBJ2-4; D is ambiguous. This CDR3 is CASSPRSDLYKNIQYF. CDR3 DNA: TGTGCCAGCAGCCCGCGGTCGGATCTGTACAAAAACATTCAGTACTTC.